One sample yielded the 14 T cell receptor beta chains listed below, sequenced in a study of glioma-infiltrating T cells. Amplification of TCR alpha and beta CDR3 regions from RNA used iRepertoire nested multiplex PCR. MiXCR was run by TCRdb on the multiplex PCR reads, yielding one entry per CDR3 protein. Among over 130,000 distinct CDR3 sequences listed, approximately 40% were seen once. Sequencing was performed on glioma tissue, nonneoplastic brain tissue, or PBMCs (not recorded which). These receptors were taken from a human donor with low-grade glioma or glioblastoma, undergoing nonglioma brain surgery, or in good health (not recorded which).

The CDR3 DNA reads TGCAGTGCCCCCTATAGCGGGGCCTACAATGAGCAGTTCTTC. It encodes CSAPYSGAYNEQFF. This sequence joins TRBV20-1 and TRBJ2-1, with 8 bases identical to TRBD2. Germline V gene sequence: CDR1 DFQATT, CDR2 SNEGSKA (reference sequence). V lost 6 bases to trimming and J lost 2 bases; unmatched junction nucleotides: 6. This CDR3 comprises 14 residues.

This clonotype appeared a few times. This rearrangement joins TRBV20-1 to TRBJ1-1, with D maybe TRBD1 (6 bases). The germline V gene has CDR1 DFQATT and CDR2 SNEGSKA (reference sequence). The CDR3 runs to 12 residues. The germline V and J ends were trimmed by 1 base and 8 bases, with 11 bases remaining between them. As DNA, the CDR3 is TGCAGTGCTAGAGTGAGGGGGGAAGAAGCTTTCTTT. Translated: CSARVRGEEAFF.

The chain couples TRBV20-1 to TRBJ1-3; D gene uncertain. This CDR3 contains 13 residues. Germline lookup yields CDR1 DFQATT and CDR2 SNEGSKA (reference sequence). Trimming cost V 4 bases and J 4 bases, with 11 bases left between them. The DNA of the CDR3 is TGCAGTGCTAACTACCCAGGCGGAAACACCATATATTTT. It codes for CSANYPGGNTIYF.

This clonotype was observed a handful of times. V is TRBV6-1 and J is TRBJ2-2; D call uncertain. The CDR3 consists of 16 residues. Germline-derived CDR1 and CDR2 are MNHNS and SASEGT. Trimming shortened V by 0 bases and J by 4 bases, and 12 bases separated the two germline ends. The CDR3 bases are TGTGCCAGCAGTGAAGCACCCAGCGCCCGCACCGGGGAGCTGTTTTTT. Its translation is CASSEAPSARTGELFF.

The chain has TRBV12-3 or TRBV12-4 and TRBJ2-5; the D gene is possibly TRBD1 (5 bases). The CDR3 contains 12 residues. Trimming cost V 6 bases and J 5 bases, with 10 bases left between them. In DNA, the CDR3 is TGTGCCAGCAGGCAGGGTCGGGAGACCCAGTACTTC. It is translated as CASRQGRETQYF.

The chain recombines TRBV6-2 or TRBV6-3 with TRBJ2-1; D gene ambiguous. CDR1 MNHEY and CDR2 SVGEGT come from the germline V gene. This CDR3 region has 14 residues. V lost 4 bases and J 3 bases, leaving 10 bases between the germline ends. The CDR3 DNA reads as TGTGCCAGCAGTTTGCGGACGGGCTACAATGAGCAGTTCTTC. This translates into CASSLRTGYNEQFF.

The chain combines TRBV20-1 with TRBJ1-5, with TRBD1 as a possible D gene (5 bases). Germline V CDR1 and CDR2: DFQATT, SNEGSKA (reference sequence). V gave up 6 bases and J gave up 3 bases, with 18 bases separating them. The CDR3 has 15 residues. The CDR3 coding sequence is TGCAGTGCAGTCACCGGGACGGGAAACAATCAGCCCCAGCATTTT. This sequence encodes CSAVTGTGNNQPQHF.

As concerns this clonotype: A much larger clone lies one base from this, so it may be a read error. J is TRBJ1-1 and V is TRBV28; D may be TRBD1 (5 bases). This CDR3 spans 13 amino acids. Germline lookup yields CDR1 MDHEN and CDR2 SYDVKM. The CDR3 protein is CASGFGGNTEAFF. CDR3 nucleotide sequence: TGTGCCAGCGGTTTTGGGGGAAACACTGAAGCTTTCTTT.

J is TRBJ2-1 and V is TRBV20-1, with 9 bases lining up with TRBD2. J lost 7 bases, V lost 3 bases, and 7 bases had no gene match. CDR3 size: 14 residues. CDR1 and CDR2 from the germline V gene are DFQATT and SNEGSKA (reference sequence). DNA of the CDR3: TGCAGTGCTAGTGTCCTAGCGGGGTATAATGAGCAGTTCTTC. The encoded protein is CSASVLAGYNEQFF.

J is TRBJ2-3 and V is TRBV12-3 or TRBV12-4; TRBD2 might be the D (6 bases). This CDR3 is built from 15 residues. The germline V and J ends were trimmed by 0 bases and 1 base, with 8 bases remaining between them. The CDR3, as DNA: TGTGCCAGCAGTTTAGCGGGCGGGGGCACAGATACGCAGTATTTT. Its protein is CASSLAGGGTDTQYF.

In nucleotides, the CDR3 is TGTGCCAGCACCATAGCGGGAGTTGGTGCCGGGGAGCTGTTTTTT. Translation gives CASTIAGVGAGELFF. This sequence joins TRBV27 and TRBJ2-2, with 9 nucleotides matching TRBD2. The J segment lost 6 bases and the V segment lost 7 bases, leaving 9 bases of the junction unmatched. Germline V CDR1 and CDR2: MNHEY, SMNVEV (reference sequence). CDR3 length equals 15 residues.

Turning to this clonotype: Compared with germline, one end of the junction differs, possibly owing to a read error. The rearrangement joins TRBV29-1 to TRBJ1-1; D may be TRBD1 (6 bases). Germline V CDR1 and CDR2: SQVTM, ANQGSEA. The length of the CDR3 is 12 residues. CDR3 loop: CSVGQGLTEVFF. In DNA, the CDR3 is TGCAGCGTTGGGCAGGGGCTCACTGAAGTTTTCTTT. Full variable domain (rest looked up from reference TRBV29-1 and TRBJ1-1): SAVISQKPSRDICQRGTSLTIQCQVDSQVTMMFWYRQQPGQSLTLIATANQGSEATYESGFVIDKFPISRPNLTFSTLTVSNMSPEDSSIYLCSVGQGLTEVFFGQGTRLTVV.

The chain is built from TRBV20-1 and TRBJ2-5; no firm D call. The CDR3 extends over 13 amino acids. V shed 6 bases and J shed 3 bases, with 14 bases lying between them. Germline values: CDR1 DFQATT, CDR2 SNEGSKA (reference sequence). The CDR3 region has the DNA TGCAGTGCGCAGCCCCTAGACGAAGAGACCCAGTACTTC. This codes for CSAQPLDEETQYF.

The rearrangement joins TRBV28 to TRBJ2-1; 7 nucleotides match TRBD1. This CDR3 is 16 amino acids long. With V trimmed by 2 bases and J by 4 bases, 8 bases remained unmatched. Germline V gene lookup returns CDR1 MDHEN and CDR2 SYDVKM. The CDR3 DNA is TGTGCCAGCAGTTTACTTCGGGACAGAAGTTACAATGAGCAGTTCTTC. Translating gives CASSLLRDRSYNEQFF.